These T cell receptor beta chains were read from a single sample in a study of T-cell reconstitution after alpha-beta-depleted transplantation in children. MiXCR, applied by TCRdb to the PCR reads, yields one record per CDR3 protein. This repertoire shows a few hundred thousand distinct CDR3 sequences, roughly a tenth found once; its top ten account for 4.5% to 6%. This specimen consisted of PBMCs from the stem cell graft donor, obtained from the stem cell graft. These receptors came from a human donor who donated a stem cell graft to a child with acute myeloid leukemia. The CDR3 runs from the conserved cysteine through the conserved F or W. The order of the fields is D gene, V gene, clone size, J gene, CDR3 DNA, CDR3 protein. A D gene is named only where the DNA matches it firmly. Size is stated for part of the rows, as once, few or many counts, or as a class when the clone is expanded.

D gene: .; V gene: TRBV15; clone size: .; J gene: TRBJ2-5; CDR3 DNA: TGTGCCACCAGCGCAGGACCGAGACAAGAGACCCAGTACTTC; CDR3 protein: CATSAGPRQETQYF
D gene: TRBD1; V gene: TRBV6-4; clone size: few; J gene: TRBJ1-5; CDR3 DNA: TGTGCCAGCAGGCACACAGGGGGCAATCAGCCCCAGCATTTT; CDR3 protein: CASRHTGGNQPQHF
D gene: TRBD1; V gene: TRBV29-1; clone size: many; J gene: TRBJ1-4; CDR3 DNA: TGCAGCGTTGCGAGGGGGCCAATTGAAAAACTGTTTTTT; CDR3 protein: CSVARGPIEKLFF
D gene: .; V gene: TRBV27; clone size: few; J gene: TRBJ2-1; CDR3 DNA: TGTGCCAGCAGTTTCTCCCGGGACGTGAATGAGCAGTTCTTC; CDR3 protein: CASSFSRDVNEQFF
D gene: .; V gene: TRBV7-9; clone size: many; J gene: TRBJ1-1; CDR3 DNA: TGTGCCAGCAGCCACGGGGGGAACACTGAAGCTTTCTTT; CDR3 protein: CASSHGGNTEAFF
D gene: TRBD2; V gene: TRBV20-1; clone size: .; J gene: TRBJ2-3; CDR3 DNA: TGCAGTGCTAGGGGAGTAGCGGGAAGCACAGATACGCAGTATTTT; CDR3 protein: CSARGVAGSTDTQYF
D gene: .; V gene: TRBV12-3/TRBV12-4; clone size: few; J gene: TRBJ1-1; CDR3 DNA: TGTGCCAGCAGTTACGTGCCCGGAGAAGCTTTCTTT; CDR3 protein: CASSYVPGEAFF
D gene: .; V gene: TRBV5-1; clone size: .; J gene: TRBJ2-7; CDR3 DNA: TGCGCCAGCAGCTCCGGAGAGGACCAATCCTACGAGCAGTACTTC; CDR3 protein: CASSSGEDQSYEQYF
D gene: .; V gene: TRBV2; clone size: .; J gene: TRBJ2-6; CDR3 DNA: TGTGCCAGCAAGAGGGAGGCCCGAGAGGCCAACGTCCTGACTTTC; CDR3 protein: CASKREAREANVLTF
D gene: .; V gene: TRBV27; clone size: many; J gene: TRBJ2-1; CDR3 DNA: TGTGCCAGCAGTTTATCGGGACGGTACAATGAGCAGTTCTTC; CDR3 protein: CASSLSGRYNEQFF
D gene: .; V gene: TRBV4-1; clone size: .; J gene: TRBJ1-4; CDR3 DNA: TGCGCCAGCAGCCGGGTGGGGGAACATGAAAAACTGTTTTTT; CDR3 protein: CASSRVGEHEKLFF
D gene: .; V gene: TRBV7-2; clone size: .; J gene: TRBJ2-2; CDR3 DNA: TGTGCCAGCAGCCCCCACCCTACCGGGGAGCTGTTTTTT; CDR3 protein: CASSPHPTGELFF
D gene: .; V gene: TRBV18; clone size: .; J gene: TRBJ2-5; CDR3 DNA: TGTGCCAGCTCACCGGACAGTCGCGGGCAAGAGACCCAGTACTTC; CDR3 protein: CASSPDSRGQETQYF
D gene: TRBD1; V gene: TRBV5-1; clone size: .; J gene: TRBJ2-7; CDR3 DNA: TGCGCCAGCAGCTCGGGACAGGGCTCCTACGAGCAGTACTTC; CDR3 protein: CASSSGQGSYEQYF
D gene: .; V gene: TRBV6-1; clone size: .; J gene: TRBJ2-3; CDR3 DNA: TGTGCCAGCAGTGTTGGATCGTGGGTAGATACGCAGTATTTT; CDR3 protein: CASSVGSWVDTQYF
D gene: .; V gene: TRBV12-3/TRBV12-4; clone size: .; J gene: TRBJ2-3; CDR3 DNA: TGTGCCAGCCGGGGGGCTAGCACAGATACGCAGTATTTT; CDR3 protein: CASRGASTDTQYF
D gene: TRBD2; V gene: TRBV7-9; clone size: .; J gene: TRBJ2-7; CDR3 DNA: TGTGCCAGCAGCACACCTAGCGGCTCCTACGAGCAGTACTTC; CDR3 protein: CASSTPSGSYEQYF
D gene: TRBD2; V gene: TRBV6-2/TRBV6-3; clone size: many; J gene: TRBJ2-1; CDR3 DNA: TGTGCCAGCAGTTACTCGCCTGGGACTACATACAATGAGCAGTTCTTC; CDR3 protein: CASSYSPGTTYNEQFF
D gene: .; V gene: TRBV7-2; clone size: .; J gene: TRBJ2-1; CDR3 DNA: TGTGCCAGCAGCTTGGTTGGAGTTGGCTACAATGAGCAGTTCTTC; CDR3 protein: CASSLVGVGYNEQFF
D gene: TRBD2; V gene: TRBV6-1; clone size: .; J gene: TRBJ2-7; CDR3 DNA: TGTGCCAGCAGCCCCCTGCCGGGGACTAGCGACGAGCAGTACTTC; CDR3 protein: CASSPLPGTSDEQYF
D gene: .; V gene: TRBV5-1; clone size: .; J gene: TRBJ2-7; CDR3 DNA: TGCGCCAGCAGCTTAACAGGTGACTACGAGCAGTACTTC; CDR3 protein: CASSLTGDYEQYF
D gene: .; V gene: TRBV5-1; clone size: .; J gene: TRBJ1-1; CDR3 DNA: TGCGCCAGCAGCCTAGACATCGGCATGAACACTGAAGCTTTCTTT; CDR3 protein: CASSLDIGMNTEAFF
D gene: .; V gene: TRBV5-1; clone size: many; J gene: TRBJ2-3; CDR3 DNA: TGCGCCAGCAGTCCGCGGGGGCTTGCAGATACGCAGTATTTT; CDR3 protein: CASSPRGLADTQYF
D gene: .; V gene: TRBV5-5; clone size: many; J gene: TRBJ1-5; CDR3 DNA: TGTGCCAGCAGCCAGGGCCTTCCCCTCAATCAGCCCCAGCATTTT; CDR3 protein: CASSQGLPLNQPQHF
D gene: .; V gene: TRBV6-5; clone size: .; J gene: TRBJ2-7; CDR3 DNA: TGTGCCAGCAGTTACTCTTCCGGGAACTACGAGCAGTACTTC; CDR3 protein: CASSYSSGNYEQYF
D gene: .; V gene: TRBV20-1; clone size: few; J gene: TRBJ2-7; CDR3 DNA: TGCAGTGCTAGAGGGGGCGGCCCTAAATCCTACGAGCAGTACTTC; CDR3 protein: CSARGGGPKSYEQYF
D gene: .; V gene: TRBV2; clone size: .; J gene: TRBJ1-1; CDR3 DNA: TGTGCCAGCAGCCAGGGACGGGCGAACACTGAAGCTTTCTTT; CDR3 protein: CASSQGRANTEAFF